The 21 T cell receptor beta chains reported below all come from one sample, sequenced in a study of beta chain features in type 1 diabetes listed by TCRdb under 2018. Library method: the immunoSEQ multiplex PCR assay. The entire isolated RNA was reverse transcribed using the High Capacity cDNA Reverse Transcription Kit, and thus expressed TCRB transcripts were sequenced. The clones in this table, taken by TCRdb from immuneACCESS, are in-frame only. Not every clone is retained; where verified, under half of the shortfall comes from an unresolved V gene, and the cause of the rest is unknown. The table for this sample lists 70,000 to 95,000 clones; under 35% of them were counted only once. The top ten hold 0.35% to 0.45% of the sample. The sequenced sample consisted of stem cell memory CD4+ T cells from blood. What the cell subset or site label conveys for this sample: stem cell-like memory CD4+ T cells. The receptors come from a woman between 18 and 30 years old in good health.

This chain uses TRBV19 with TRBJ1-2; 7 bases fit TRBD1. The V gene end was trimmed by 5 bases and the J gene end by 8 bases; junction bases not matched to a gene: 14. The CDR3 runs 15 residues. In germline, CDR1 is LNHDA, CDR2 SQIVND (reference sequence). CDR3 residues: CASSVLQGQGNGYTF. CDR3 sequence (DNA): TGTGCCAGTAGTGTTCTACAGGGGCAAGGTAACGGCTACACCTTC.

This clone occurred a few times. The chain uses TRBV27 and TRBJ2-1; D possibly corresponds to TRBD2 (5 bases). CDR3 size: 12 residues. V was shortened by 7 bases and J by 7 bases, with 11 bases between the two germline ends. CDR1 MNHEY and CDR2 SMNVEV come from the germline V gene (reference sequence). The CDR3 loop reads CASTLLGNEQFF. CDR3 sequence (DNA): TGTGCCAGCACCCTACTAGGGAATGAGCAGTTCTTC.

CDR3 sequence (DNA): TGTGCCAGCTCACCAGTCGAGGGATTGAATCAGCCCCAGCATTTT. This encodes CASSPVEGLNQPQHF. The J gene is TRBJ1-5, the V gene TRBV18; D is uncertain. Per germline, CDR1 KGHSH and CDR2 LQKENI. Trimming pared 2 bases from V and 4 bases from J, leaving 12 bases between. This CDR3 comprises 15 residues.

The table lists this clone with a few counts. The rearrangement joins TRBV30 to TRBJ2-3; TRBD2 agrees at 8 bases. With 3 bases clipped from V and 2 bases from J, the junction kept 10 bases outside the gene matches. Per germline, CDR1 GTSNPN and CDR2 SVGIG (reference sequence). CDR3 length: 16 residues. CDR3 residues: CAWSRRVAGTTDTQYF. CDR3 bases: TGTGCCTGGAGCCGGCGGGTAGCGGGGACCACAGATACGCAGTATTTT. Supplemented by reference TRBV30 and TRBJ2-3, the full variable domain reads SQTIHQWPATLVQPVGSPLSLECTVEGTSNPNLYWYRQAAGRGLQLLFYSVGIGQISSEVPQNLSASRPQDRQFILSSKKLLLSDSGFYLCAWSRRVAGTTDTQYFGPGTRLTVL.

The V and J genes are TRBV7-9 and TRBJ2-1; D is unresolved. Between the trimmed V and J ends, which lost 6 bases and 9 bases, there was a span of 9 bases. This CDR3 has 11 residues. The germline V gene has CDR1 SEHNR and CDR2 FQNEAQ (reference sequence). The CDR3 here is CASSPALEQFF. Written as DNA, the CDR3 is TGTGCCAGCAGTCCTGCACTTGAGCAGTTCTTC.

This clone has a handful of counts. The rearrangement uses TRBV19 and TRBJ2-7, with TRBD2 matching over 8 bases. From germline, CDR1 is LNHDA and CDR2 SQIVND (reference sequence). The CDR3 sequence is 20 residues long. V was clipped by 5 bases and J by 0 bases; unmatched bases: 21. CDR3 in amino acids: CASSPTLGWAGGAISYEQYF. CDR3 bases: TGTGCCAGTAGTCCGACCCTGGGCTGGGCGGGAGGCGCAATCTCCTACGAGCAGTACTTC. The full variable domain, with the rest looked up from reference TRBV19 and TRBJ2-7, is DGGITQSPKYLFRKEGQNVTLSCEQNLNHDAMYWYRQDPGQGLRLIYYSQIVNDFQKGDIAEGYSVSREKKESFPLTVTSAQKNPTAFYLCASSPTLGWAGGAISYEQYFGPGTRLTVT.

The V gene is TRBV5-6, the J gene TRBJ1-2, with a possible D match to TRBD1 (6 bases). Germline CDR1 is SGHDT and CDR2 is YYEEEE. V lost 7 bases and J lost 6, with 16 bases in between. CDR3 length equals 13 residues. The CDR3 loop reads CASLLAGAHGYTF. The CDR3, as DNA: TGTGCCAGCCTGTTAGCGGGGGCCCATGGCTACACCTTC.

In its sample, this clone was seen a few times. V and J are TRBV9 and TRBJ2-2, with 9 nucleotides matching TRBD2. Germline V gene sequence: CDR1 SGDLS, CDR2 YYNGEE. This CDR3 spans 16 amino acids. Trimming cost V 3 bases and J 3 bases; bases outside gene matches: 6. The CDR3 loop is CASSAPTSGYTGELFF. The CDR3 nucleotides read TGTGCCAGCAGCGCCCCGACTAGCGGATACACCGGGGAGCTGTTTTTT.

This clone turned up a few times. The V call is TRBV19, the J call TRBJ2-1; TRBD2 matches at 10 bases. CDR3 length: 15 residues. Looked up from germline, CDR1 is LNHDA and CDR2 is SQIVND (reference sequence). The ends lost 3 bases at V and 7 bases at J; junction bases unmatched: 6. The CDR3 DNA is TGTGCCAGTAGTATGGCAGCGGGAGGGAGGAATGAGCAGTTCTTC. Its translation: CASSMAAGGRNEQFF.

This clone was detected a few times. V and J are TRBV7-2 and TRBJ2-3; 10 nucleotides match TRBD2. Germline V gene lookup returns CDR1 SGHTA and CDR2 FQGNSA. The ends lost 5 bases at V and 6 bases at J; junction bases unmatched: 17. This CDR3 has 18 residues. CDR3: CASSKLSGGLAAGDTQYF. CDR3 bases: TGTGCCAGCAGCAAGCTTAGCGGGGGGCTCGCGGCAGGGGATACGCAGTATTTT.

The chain has TRBV25-1 and TRBJ2-5, with TRBD2 matching over 8 bases. The CDR3 covers 16 residues. The V and J ends lost 4 bases and 5 bases, in that order; junction bases with no gene match: 12. CDR1 and CDR2 from the germline V gene are MGHDK and SYGVNS. The CDR3 spells CASSVWSGSGQETQYF. For the CDR3, the DNA is TGTGCCAGCAGTGTATGGAGCGGGAGTGGCCAGGAGACCCAGTACTTC.

This CDR3 is CAWAGWGGAEAFF. The CDR3 nucleotides are TGTGCCTGGGCCGGGTGGGGAGGAGCTGAAGCTTTCTTT. V usage is TRBV30 and J usage is TRBJ1-1; D unresolved. Trimming took off 5 bases at V and 6 bases at J, with 16 bases between the two ends. The CDR3 has 13 amino acids. The germline gives CDR1 GTSNPN, CDR2 SVGIG (reference sequence). Filled out from reference TRBV30 and TRBJ1-1, the complete variable domain reads SQTIHQWPATLVQPVGSPLSLECTVEGTSNPNLYWYRQAAGRGLQLLFYSVGIGQISSEVPQNLSASRPQDRQFILSSKKLLLSDSGFYLCAWAGWGGAEAFFGQGTRLTVV.

The rearrangement links TRBV7-6 to TRBJ2-1; TRBD2 aligns across 10 bases. The V gene's germline CDR1 is SGHVS and CDR2 FNYEAQ. V dropped 2 bases and J dropped 7; count of bases not matched to a gene: 8. The CDR3 length is 16 residues. The CDR3 loop reads CASSLLISGRRNEQFF. CDR3 nucleotides: TGTGCCAGCAGCTTACTAATTAGCGGGAGGAGGAATGAGCAGTTCTTC.

This chain links TRBV6-1 with TRBJ2-5; TRBD2 matches at 8 bases. This CDR3 has 16 residues. Germline CDR1 reads MNHNS; CDR2 reads SASEGT. V lost 4 bases and J lost 5; bases outside the gene matches: 12. The CDR3 coding sequence is TGTGCCAGCAGTGCCCCCGGGACTAGGTTTCCGGAGACCCAGTACTTC. Residues: CASSAPGTRFPETQYF.

The chain links TRBV5-1 to TRBJ2-3; tentatively, D is TRBD2 (6 bases). Trimming removed 5 bases at V and 0 bases at J, with 16 bases between. Per germline, CDR1 SGHRS and CDR2 YFSETQ. The CDR3 is made up of 16 amino acids. The CDR3 loop is CASSYSGATSTDTQYF. The CDR3 region has the DNA TGCGCCAGCAGTTATAGCGGAGCTACTAGCACAGATACGCAGTATTTT.

The chain links TRBV5-1 to TRBJ2-5; D perhaps matches TRBD2 (5 bases). Between the trimmed V and J ends, which lost 0 bases and 2 bases, there was a span of 14 bases. This CDR3 spans 16 amino acids. CDR1 and CDR2 (germline): SGHRS, YFSETQ. The CDR3 protein is CASSLGGNTAQETQYF. CDR3 DNA: TGCGCCAGCAGCTTGGGAGGGAACACGGCACAAGAGACCCAGTACTTC. The full variable domain, its missing parts supplied by reference TRBV5-1 and TRBJ2-5, is KAGVTQTPRYLIKTRGQQVTLSCSPISGHRSVSWYQQTPGQGLQFLFEYFSETQRNKGNFPGRFSGRQFSNSRSEMNVSTLELGDSALYLCASSLGGNTAQETQYFGPGTRLLVL.

The chain joins TRBV4-1 to TRBJ2-1; weak D call: TRBD2 (7 bases). This CDR3 spans 17 amino acids. The germline V gene has CDR1 MGHRA and CDR2 YSYEKL. V was shortened by 4 bases and J by 7 bases, with 23 bases between the two germline ends. The CDR3 DNA reads as TGCGCCAGCAGCCTACCTAGTAGAGGGGGGGCGGGGAATGAGCAGTTCTTC. This sequence encodes CASSLPSRGGAGNEQFF.

This clone was observed a few times. The V and J genes are TRBV5-1 and TRBJ2-7; 7 bases map to TRBD1. This CDR3 has 14 amino acids. Losses at the gene ends were 0 bases for V and 1 base for J; bases not matched to a gene: 1. Germline CDR1 SGHRS, CDR2 YFSETQ. CDR3 sequence reads: CASSLDRGSYEQYF. DNA for the CDR3: TGCGCCAGCAGCTTGGACAGGGGATCCTACGAGCAGTACTTC.

Here the CDR3 reads CASSTTGTSGKNEQFF. In DNA form, the CDR3 reads TGTGCCAGCAGCACCACCGGGACTAGCGGGAAAAATGAGCAGTTCTTC. This rearrangement joins TRBV14 to TRBJ2-1; 13 nucleotides agree with TRBD2. The trim removed 5 bases at V and 7 bases at J, leaving 8 bases unmatched. This CDR3 spans 16 amino acids. Germline CDR1 and CDR2: SGHDN and FVKESK.

V usage is TRBV6-1 and J usage is TRBJ1-5; no definite D call. Trimming shortened V by 6 bases and J by 4 bases, and 13 bases separated the two germline ends. Germline assignment: CDR1 MNHNS and CDR2 SASEGT. The CDR3 is made up of 14 amino acids. The CDR3 spells CASSYGIGNQPQHF. Written as DNA, the CDR3 is TGTGCCAGCAGCTACGGGATAGGGAATCAGCCCCAGCATTTT.

V is TRBV10-3 and J is TRBJ2-1; 7 bases fit TRBD2. The V gene's germline CDR1 is ENHRY and CDR2 SYGVKD. The ends lost 2 bases at V and 11 bases at J; junction bases unmatched: 15. The CDR3 has 16 amino acids. The CDR3 DNA is TGTGCCATCAGTGAGGTCCCGCGGGGGTCCCCCTCCAAGCAGTTCTTC. Amino acid sequence: CAISEVPRGSPSKQFF.